This T cell receptor (beta chain) was identified during a study of control samples from healthy donors and cancer patients. The assay was immunoSEQ multiplex PCR, and TCRdb's table has in-frame clones only and misses some. The table includes 80,000 or so clones, 94% detected once. This sequence was found in a woman between 40 and 50 years old in good health. Material for sequencing was blood.

The CDR3 nucleotides are TGTGCCAGCAGTTCCCCGGACAGGGGGGCTGAAGCTTTCTTT. This encodes CASSSPDRGAEAFF. The chain uses TRBV6-2 or TRBV6-3 and TRBJ1-1, with 10 positions matching TRBD1. The length of the CDR3 is 14 residues. The junction had 5 bases not matched to a gene; V was cut back by 4 bases and J by 6 bases. CDR1 MNHEY and CDR2 SVGEGT come from the germline V gene.